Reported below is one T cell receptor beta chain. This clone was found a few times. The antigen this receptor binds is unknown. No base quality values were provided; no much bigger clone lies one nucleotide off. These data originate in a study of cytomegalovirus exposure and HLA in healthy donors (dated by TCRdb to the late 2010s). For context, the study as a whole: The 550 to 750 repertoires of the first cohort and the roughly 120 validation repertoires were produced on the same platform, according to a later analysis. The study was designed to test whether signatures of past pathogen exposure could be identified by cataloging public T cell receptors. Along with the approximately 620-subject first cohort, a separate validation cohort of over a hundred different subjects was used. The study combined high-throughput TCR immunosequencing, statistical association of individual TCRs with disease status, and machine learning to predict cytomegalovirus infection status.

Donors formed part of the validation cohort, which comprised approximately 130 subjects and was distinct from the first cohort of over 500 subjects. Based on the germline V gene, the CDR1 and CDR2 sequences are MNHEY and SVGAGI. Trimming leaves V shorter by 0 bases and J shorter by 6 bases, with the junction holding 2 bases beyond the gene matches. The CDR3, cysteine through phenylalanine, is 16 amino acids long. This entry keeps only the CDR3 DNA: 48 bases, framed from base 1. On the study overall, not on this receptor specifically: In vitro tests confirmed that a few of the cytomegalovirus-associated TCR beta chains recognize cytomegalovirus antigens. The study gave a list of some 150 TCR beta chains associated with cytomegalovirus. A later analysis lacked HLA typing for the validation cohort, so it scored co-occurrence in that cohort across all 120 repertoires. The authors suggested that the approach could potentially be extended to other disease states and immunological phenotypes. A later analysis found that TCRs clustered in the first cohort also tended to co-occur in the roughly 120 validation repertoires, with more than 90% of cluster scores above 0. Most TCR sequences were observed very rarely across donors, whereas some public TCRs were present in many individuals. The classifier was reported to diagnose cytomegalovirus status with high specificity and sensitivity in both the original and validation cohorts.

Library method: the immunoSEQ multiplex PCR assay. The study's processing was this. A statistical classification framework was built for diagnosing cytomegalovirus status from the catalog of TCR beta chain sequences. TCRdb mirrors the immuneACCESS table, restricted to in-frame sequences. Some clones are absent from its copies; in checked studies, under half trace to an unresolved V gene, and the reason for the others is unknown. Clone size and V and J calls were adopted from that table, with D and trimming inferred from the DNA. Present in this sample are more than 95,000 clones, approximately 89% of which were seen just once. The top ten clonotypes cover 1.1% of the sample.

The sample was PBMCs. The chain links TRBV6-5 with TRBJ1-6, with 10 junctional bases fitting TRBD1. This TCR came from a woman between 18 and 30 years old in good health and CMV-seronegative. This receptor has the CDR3 CASSYSGQGSNSPLHF. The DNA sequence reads TGTGCCAGCAGTTACTCGGGACAGGGGTCTAATTCACCCCTCCACTTT.